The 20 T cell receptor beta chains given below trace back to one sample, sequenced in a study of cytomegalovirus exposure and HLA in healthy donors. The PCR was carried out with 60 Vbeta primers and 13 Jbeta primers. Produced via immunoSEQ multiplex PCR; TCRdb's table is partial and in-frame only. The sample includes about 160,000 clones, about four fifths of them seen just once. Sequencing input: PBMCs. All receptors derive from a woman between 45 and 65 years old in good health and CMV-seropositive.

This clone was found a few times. The chain's CDR3 is CASSPRQNTYYEQYF. The CDR3 nucleotides are TGTGCCAGCAGTCCTCGACAGAACACTTACTACGAGCAGTACTTC. The chain uses TRBV7-8 and TRBJ2-7, with D possibly matching TRBD1 (5 bases). CDR1 is SGHVS, CDR2 FQNEAQ, per germline. The CDR3 extends over 15 amino acids. V lost 6 bases and J 3 bases, leaving 18 bases between the germline ends. The full variable domain, in which reference TRBV7-8 and TRBJ2-7 provide the parts outside the CDR3, is GAGVSQSPRYKVAKRGQDVALRCDPISGHVSLFWYQQALGQGPEFLTYFQNEAQLDKSGLPSDRFFAERPEGSVSTLKIQRTQQEDSAVYLCASSPRQNTYYEQYFGPGTRLTVT.

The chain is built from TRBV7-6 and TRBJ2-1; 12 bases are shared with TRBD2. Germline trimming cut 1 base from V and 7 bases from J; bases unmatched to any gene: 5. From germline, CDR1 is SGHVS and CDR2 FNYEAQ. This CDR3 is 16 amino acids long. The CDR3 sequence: CASSLGYGLAGNEQFF. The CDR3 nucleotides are TGTGCCAGCAGCTTAGGATACGGACTAGCGGGGAATGAGCAGTTCTTC.

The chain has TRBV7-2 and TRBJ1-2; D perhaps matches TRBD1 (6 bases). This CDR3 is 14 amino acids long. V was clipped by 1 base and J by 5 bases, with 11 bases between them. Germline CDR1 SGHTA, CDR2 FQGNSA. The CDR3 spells CASSLGWGQYGYTF. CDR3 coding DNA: TGTGCCAGCAGCTTAGGGTGGGGGCAGTATGGCTACACCTTC.

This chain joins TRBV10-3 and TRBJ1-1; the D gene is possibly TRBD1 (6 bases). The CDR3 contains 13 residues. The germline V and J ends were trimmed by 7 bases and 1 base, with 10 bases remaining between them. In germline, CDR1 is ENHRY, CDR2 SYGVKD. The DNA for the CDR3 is TGTGCCATCACCCGAGGGGGGAACACTGAAGCTTTCTTT. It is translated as CAITRGGNTEAFF.

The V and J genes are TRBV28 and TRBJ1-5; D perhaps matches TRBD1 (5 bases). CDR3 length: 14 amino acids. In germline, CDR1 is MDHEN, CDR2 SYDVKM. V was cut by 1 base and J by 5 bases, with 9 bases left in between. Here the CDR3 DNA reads TGTGCCAGCAGTTTATTGGGGGAGGATCAGCCCCAGCATTTT. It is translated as CASSLLGEDQPQHF.

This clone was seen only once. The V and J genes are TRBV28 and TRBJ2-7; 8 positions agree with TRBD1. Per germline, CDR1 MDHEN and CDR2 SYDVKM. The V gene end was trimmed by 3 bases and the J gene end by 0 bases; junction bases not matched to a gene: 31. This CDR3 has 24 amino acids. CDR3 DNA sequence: TGTGCCAGCAGTTTCGCCATCGTTATTTCAGGGGGCCGGGGGACTCCTGGGAACTCCTACGAGCAGTACTTC. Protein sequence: CASSFAIVISGGRGTPGNSYEQYF. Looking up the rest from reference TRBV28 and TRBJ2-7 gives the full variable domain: DVKVTQSSRYLVKRTGEKVFLECVQDMDHENMFWYRQDPGLGLRLIYFSYDVKMKEKGDIPEGYSVSREKKERFSLILESASTNQTSMYLCASSFAIVISGGRGTPGNSYEQYFGPGTRLTVT.

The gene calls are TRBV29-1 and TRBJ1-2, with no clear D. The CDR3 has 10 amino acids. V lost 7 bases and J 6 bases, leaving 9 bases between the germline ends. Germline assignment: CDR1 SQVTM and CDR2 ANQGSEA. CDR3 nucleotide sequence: TGCAGCGGTGAGGCAGATGGCTACACCTTC. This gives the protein CSGEADGYTF.

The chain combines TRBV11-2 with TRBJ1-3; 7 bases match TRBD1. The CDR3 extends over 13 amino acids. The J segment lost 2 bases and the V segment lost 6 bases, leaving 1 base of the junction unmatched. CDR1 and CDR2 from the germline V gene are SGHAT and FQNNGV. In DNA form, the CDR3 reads TGTGCCAGCAGTACAGGGGCTGGAAACACCATATATTTT. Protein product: CASSTGAGNTIYF.

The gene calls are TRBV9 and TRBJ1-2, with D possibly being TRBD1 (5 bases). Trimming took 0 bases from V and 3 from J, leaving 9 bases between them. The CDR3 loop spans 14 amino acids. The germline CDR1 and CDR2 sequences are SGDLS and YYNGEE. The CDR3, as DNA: TGTGCCAGCAGCGTAGATGACAGCCACTATGGCTACACCTTC. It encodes CASSVDDSHYGYTF.

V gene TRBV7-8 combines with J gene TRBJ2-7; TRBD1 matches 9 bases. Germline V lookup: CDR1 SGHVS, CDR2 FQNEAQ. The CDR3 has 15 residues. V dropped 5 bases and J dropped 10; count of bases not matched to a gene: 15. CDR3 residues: CASSPTGTGSVRQYF. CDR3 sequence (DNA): TGTGCCAGCAGCCCCACCGGGACAGGGTCGGTAAGACAGTACTTC. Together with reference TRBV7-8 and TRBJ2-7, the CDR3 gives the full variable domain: GAGVSQSPRYKVAKRGQDVALRCDPISGHVSLFWYQQALGQGPEFLTYFQNEAQLDKSGLPSDRFFAERPEGSVSTLKIQRTQQEDSAVYLCASSPTGTGSVRQYFGPGTRLTVT.

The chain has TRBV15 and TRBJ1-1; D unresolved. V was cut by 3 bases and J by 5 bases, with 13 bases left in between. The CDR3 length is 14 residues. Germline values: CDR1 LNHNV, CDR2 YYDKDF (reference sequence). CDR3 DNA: TGTGCCACCAGCAGGGACCCTCGGGATACTGAAGCTTTCTTT. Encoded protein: CATSRDPRDTEAFF.

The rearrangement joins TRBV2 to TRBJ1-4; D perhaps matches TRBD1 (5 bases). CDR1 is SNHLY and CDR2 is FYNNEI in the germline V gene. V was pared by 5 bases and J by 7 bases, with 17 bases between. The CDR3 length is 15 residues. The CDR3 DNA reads TGTGCCAGCAGTCTGATGGGGGGATCGTCTGAAAAACTGTTTTTT. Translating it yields CASSLMGGSSEKLFF.

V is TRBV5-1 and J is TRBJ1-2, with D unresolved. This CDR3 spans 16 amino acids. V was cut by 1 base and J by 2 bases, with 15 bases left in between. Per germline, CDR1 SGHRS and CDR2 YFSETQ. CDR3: CASSLSGGIRNYGYTF. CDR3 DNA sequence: TGCGCCAGCAGCTTGTCGGGAGGTATCCGGAACTATGGCTACACCTTC.

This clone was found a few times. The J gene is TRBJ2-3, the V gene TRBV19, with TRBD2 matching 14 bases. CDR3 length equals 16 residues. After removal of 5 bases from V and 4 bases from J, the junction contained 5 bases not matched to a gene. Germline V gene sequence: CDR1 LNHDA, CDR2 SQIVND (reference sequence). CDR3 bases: TGTGCCAGTAGTCGACTAGCGGGGGGGCCTGCAGATACGCAGTATTTT. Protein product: CASSRLAGGPADTQYF.

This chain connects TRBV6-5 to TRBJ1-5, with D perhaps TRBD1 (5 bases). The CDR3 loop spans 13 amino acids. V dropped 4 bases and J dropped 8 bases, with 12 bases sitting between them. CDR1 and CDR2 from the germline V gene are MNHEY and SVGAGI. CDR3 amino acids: CASSWGREKPQHF. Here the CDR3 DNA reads TGTGCCAGCAGTTGGGGCAGGGAAAAGCCCCAGCATTTT.

This chain's CDR3 is CASSVGLSTDTQYF. The CDR3, as DNA: TGTGCCAGCAGTGTTGGACTGAGCACAGATACGCAGTATTTT. V usage is TRBV6-5 and J usage is TRBJ2-3, with D possibly matching TRBD2 (5 bases). In germline, CDR1 is MNHEY, CDR2 SVGAGI. The V gene lost 5 bases and the J gene lost 0 bases, with 9 bases spanning the gap. This CDR3 spans 14 amino acids.

CDR3 region: CASSFRQGPTDTQYF. CDR3 in DNA: TGTGCCAGCAGTTTCAGACAGGGTCCCACAGATACGCAGTATTTT. This sequence joins TRBV28 and TRBJ2-3; 7 bases agree with TRBD1. The CDR3 length is 15 residues. V was pared by 3 bases and J by 2 bases, with 5 bases of the junction left unmatched. CDR1 and CDR2 from the germline V gene are MDHEN and SYDVKM.

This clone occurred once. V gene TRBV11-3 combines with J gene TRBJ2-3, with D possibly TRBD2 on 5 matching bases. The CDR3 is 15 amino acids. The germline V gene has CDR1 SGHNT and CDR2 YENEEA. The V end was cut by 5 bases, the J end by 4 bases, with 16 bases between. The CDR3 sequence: CASSPRGPRADTQYF. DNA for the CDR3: TGTGCCAGCAGCCCCCGAGGGCCTAGAGCAGATACGCAGTATTTT.

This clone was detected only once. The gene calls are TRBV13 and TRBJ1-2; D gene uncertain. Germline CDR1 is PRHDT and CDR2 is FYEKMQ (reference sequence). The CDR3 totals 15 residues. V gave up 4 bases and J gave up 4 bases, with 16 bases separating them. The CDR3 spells CASSYATDFLYGYTF. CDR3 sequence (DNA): TGTGCCAGCAGCTATGCAACTGATTTCCTCTATGGCTACACCTTC.

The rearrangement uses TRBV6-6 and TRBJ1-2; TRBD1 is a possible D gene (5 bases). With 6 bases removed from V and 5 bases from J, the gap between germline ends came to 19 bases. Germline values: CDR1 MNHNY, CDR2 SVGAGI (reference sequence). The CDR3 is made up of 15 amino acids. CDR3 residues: CASRSQGSMHYGYTF. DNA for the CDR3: TGTGCCAGCAGGTCCCAGGGTTCCATGCATTATGGCTACACCTTC.